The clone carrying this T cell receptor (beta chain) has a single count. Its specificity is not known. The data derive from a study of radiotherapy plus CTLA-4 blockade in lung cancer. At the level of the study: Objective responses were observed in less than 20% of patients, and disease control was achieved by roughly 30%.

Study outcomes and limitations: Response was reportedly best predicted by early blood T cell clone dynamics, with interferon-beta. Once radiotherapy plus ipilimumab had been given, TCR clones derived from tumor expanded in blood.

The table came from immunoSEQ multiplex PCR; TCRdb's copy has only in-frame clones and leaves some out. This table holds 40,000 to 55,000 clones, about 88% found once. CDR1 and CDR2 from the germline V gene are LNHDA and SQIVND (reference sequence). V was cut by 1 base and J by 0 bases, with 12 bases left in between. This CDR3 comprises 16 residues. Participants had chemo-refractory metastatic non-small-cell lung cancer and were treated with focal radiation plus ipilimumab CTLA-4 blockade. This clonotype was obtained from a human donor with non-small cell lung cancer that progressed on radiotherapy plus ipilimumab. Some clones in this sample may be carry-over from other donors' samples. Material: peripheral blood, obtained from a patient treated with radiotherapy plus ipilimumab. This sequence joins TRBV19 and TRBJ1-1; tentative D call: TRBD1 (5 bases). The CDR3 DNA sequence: TGTGCCAGTAGTATAGGTCGACAGAGTATGAACACTGAAGCTTTCTTT. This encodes CASSIGRQSMNTEAFF. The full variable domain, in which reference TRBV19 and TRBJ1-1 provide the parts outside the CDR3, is DGGITQSPKYLFRKEGQNVTLSCEQNLNHDAMYWYRQDPGQGLRLIYYSQIVNDFQKGDIAEGYSVSREKKESFPLTVTSAQKNPTAFYLCASSIGRQSMNTEAFFGQGTRLTVV.